The 2 T cell receptor beta chains in this list originate from one sample, sequenced in a study of T cells expressing NK-cell markers. TCRdb reanalyzed the 5' RACE reads and collapses them to one entry per CDR3 protein, without DNA. In all, the sample yields 450,000 to 600,000 distinct CDR3 sequences. Input material: blood T cells: a sorted CD56 or NKG2C T cell subset, CD4+ or CD8+ T cells, or bulk PBMC T cells (not recorded which). These receptor sequences come from a man aged 18 to 30 in good health.

V is TRBV27 and J is TRBJ2-3; TCRdb outputs TRBD1, but without DNA this stays unchecked. The CDR3 runs 16 residues. Germline V CDR1 and CDR2: MNHEY, SMNVEV (reference sequence). The CDR3 is CASSPYGQGAADTQYF.

This rearrangement joins TRBV27 to TRBJ2-5. This CDR3 is built from 15 residues. CDR1 and CDR2 from the germline V gene are MNHEY and SMNVEV (reference sequence). The CDR3 sequence is CASRFSGSSQETQYF.